This T cell receptor beta chain was recovered during a study of cytomegalovirus exposure and HLA in healthy donors. It was with 60 Vbeta and 13 Jbeta primers that the PCR ran. Clones were sequenced by immunoSEQ multiplex PCR, and TCRdb holds only the in-frame ones, with some missing. The sample has over 120,000 clones, more than 75% seen once; the top ten hold about 2.9%. The CDR3 length is 16 residues. Germline V lookup: CDR1 SGHTA, CDR2 FQGNSA. The V end was cut by 3 bases, the J end by 5 bases, with 14 bases between. The material sequenced was PBMCs. This chain connects TRBV7-2 to TRBJ1-6; tentatively, D is TRBD1 (5 bases). This clonotype was sampled from a female donor in good health and CMV-seronegative. CDR3 sequence: CASSFFPGLDNSPLHF. Written as DNA, the CDR3 is TGTGCCAGCAGCTTTTTTCCGGGACTAGATAATTCACCCCTCCACTTT.